What follows are 15 T cell receptor beta chains derived from one specimen sequenced in a study of a mutant IDH1 vaccine in newly diagnosed glioma. These receptors are not linked to any known antigen. Time point given: week 35, safety follow-up. Doses consisted of 300 ug of mutant IDH1 20-mer peptide each, paired with topical imiquimod. Clones were sequenced by immunoSEQ multiplex PCR, and TCRdb holds only the in-frame ones, with some missing. The table has some 60,000 clones, approximately 87% seen once. The sequenced sample was PBMCs, obtained from a glioma patient whose treatment included an IDH1 peptide vaccine. The origin of the receptors is a man aged 35 to 55 with glioma.

The chain carries TRBV5-1 and TRBJ2-7; D gene ambiguous. CDR3 length: 13 residues. V gave up 7 bases and J gave up 4 bases, with 15 bases separating them. Germline assignment: CDR1 SGHRS and CDR2 YFSETQ. CDR3 sequence reads: CASGTDGGYEQYF. DNA of the CDR3: TGCGCCAGCGGAACCGACGGTGGGTACGAGCAGTACTTC.

The genes are TRBV10-3 and TRBJ2-7; D possibly corresponds to TRBD1 (7 bases). The CDR3 runs to 14 residues. Trimming removed 0 bases at V and 7 bases at J, with 13 bases between. The germline CDR1 and CDR2 sequences are ENHRY and SYGVKD. This CDR3 is CAISESTGTGEQYF. As DNA, the CDR3 is TGTGCCATCAGTGAGTCGACAGGGACTGGAGAGCAGTACTTC.

The chain has TRBV10-3 and TRBJ2-3; D is perhaps TRBD2 (5 bases). From germline, CDR1 is ENHRY and CDR2 SYGVKD. The length of the CDR3 is 15 residues. V lost 2 bases and J 0 bases, leaving 9 bases between the germline ends. Here the CDR3 reads CAISERSSSTDTQYF. The CDR3, as DNA: TGTGCCATCAGTGAGCGGTCTAGCAGCACAGATACGCAGTATTTT.

The chain links TRBV25-1 to TRBJ1-4; D unclear. CDR1 and CDR2 from the germline V gene are MGHDK and SYGVNS. CDR3 length: 14 residues. Trimming shortened V by 1 base and J by 4 bases, and 7 bases separated the two germline ends. The CDR3 sequence: CASSEFSVNEKLFF. In DNA form, the CDR3 reads TGTGCCAGCAGTGAATTTAGTGTTAATGAAAAACTGTTTTTT.

The chain recombines TRBV5-1 with TRBJ2-3, with D perhaps given as TRBD1 or TRBD2 (5 bases each). With 4 bases removed from V and 1 base from J, the gap between germline ends came to 13 bases. The CDR3 loop spans 15 amino acids. Per germline, CDR1 SGHRS and CDR2 YFSETQ. CDR3 amino acids: CASSLGELGTDTQYF. CDR3 nucleotide sequence: TGCGCCAGCAGCCTGGGGGAGCTCGGCACAGATACGCAGTATTTT.

The rearrangement links TRBV25-1 to TRBJ2-7; 7 nucleotides agree with TRBD2. Trimming took 3 bases from V and 0 from J; bases not matched to a gene: 14. Germline CDR1 and CDR2: MGHDK and SYGVNS. This CDR3 spans 18 amino acids. In DNA, the CDR3 is TGTGCCAGCAGTGATCAAGCGGGAACCGCCGTAATCTCCTACGAGCAGTACTTC. Its translation is CASSDQAGTAVISYEQYF.

The chain recombines TRBV5-1 with TRBJ1-2; D is possibly TRBD1 (5 bases). This CDR3 has 12 residues. Germline values: CDR1 SGHRS, CDR2 YFSETQ. With 4 bases removed from V and 10 bases from J, the gap between germline ends came to 14 bases. CDR3 nucleotides: TGCGCCAGCAGCATAGGCCAGGGTGACTACACCTTC. This sequence encodes CASSIGQGDYTF.

V usage is TRBV20-1 and J usage is TRBJ2-7; D ambiguous. V lost 5 bases to trimming and J lost 4 bases, with 9 bases between them. The CDR3 consists of 11 residues. CDR1 is DFQATT and CDR2 is SNEGSKA in the germline V gene (reference sequence). As DNA, the CDR3 is TGCAGTGCTCCCCTCTTATACGAGCAGTACTTC. Translated: CSAPLLYEQYF.

The chain couples TRBV6-5 to TRBJ2-4; D unclear. This CDR3 comprises 11 residues. V was trimmed by 10 bases and J by 8 bases, leaving 12 bases between them. CDR1 and CDR2 from the germline V gene are MNHEY and SVGAGI. CDR3 nucleotides: TGTGCCACTCGATATAGGTACATTCAGTACTTC. Translating gives CATRYRYIQYF.

Only a few counts were recorded for this clone. A junction boundary mismatches the germline segment, possibly from a read error. This chain links TRBV6-1 with TRBJ2-3; D may correspond to TRBD1 or TRBD2 (5 bases each). The CDR3 sequence is 10 residues long. The germline V gene has CDR1 MNHNS and CDR2 SASEGT. CDR3 coding DNA: TGTGCCAGCTGGTACAGGCGGACTCTTTTT. Encoded protein: CASWYRRTLF.

The CDR3, as DNA: TGTGCCAGCAGCGGGCGGTCCGATTTTCGGGAGCAGTACTTC. As protein: CASSGRSDFREQYF. The chain recombines TRBV7-8 with TRBJ2-7; no reliable D call. The CDR3 length is 14 residues. The germline CDR1 and CDR2 sequences are SGHVS and FQNEAQ. V was cut by 5 bases and J by 7 bases, with 18 bases left in between.

This clone was observed a handful of times. The chain joins TRBV6-5 to TRBJ1-2, with a tentative D call TRBD1 (5 bases). This CDR3 is built from 16 residues. V was trimmed by 0 bases and J by 4 bases, leaving 15 bases between them. Germline V lookup: CDR1 MNHEY, CDR2 SVGAGI. The CDR3: CASSYSGGGTRYGYTF. DNA of the CDR3: TGTGCCAGCAGTTACTCCGGGGGGGGGACTCGCTATGGCTACACCTTC.

The gene calls are TRBV19 and TRBJ2-3, with TRBD2 matching over 8 bases. The CDR3 covers 16 residues. Trimming at V came to 5 bases and at J to 3 bases, leaving 10 bases not matched to a gene. Germline V gene sequence: CDR1 LNHDA, CDR2 SQIVND (reference sequence). This CDR3 is CASSFLSGSWTDTQYF. CDR3 DNA sequence: TGTGCCAGTAGTTTCTTGAGCGGGAGTTGGACAGATACGCAGTATTTT. Based on the CDR3 plus reference TRBV19 and TRBJ2-3, the full variable domain is DGGITQSPKYLFRKEGQNVTLSCEQNLNHDAMYWYRQDPGQGLRLIYYSQIVNDFQKGDIAEGYSVSREKKESFPLTVTSAQKNPTAFYLCASSFLSGSWTDTQYFGPGTRLTVL.

This sequence joins TRBV10-1 and TRBJ2-3; D perhaps matches TRBD1 (5 bases). Trimming shortened V by 6 bases and J by 4 bases, and 20 bases separated the two germline ends. Per the germline V gene, CDR1 is WNHNN and CDR2 is SYGVQD (reference sequence). The CDR3 runs 16 residues. The CDR3 sequence is CASSDQVKGHADTQYF. The DNA of the CDR3 is TGCGCCAGCAGCGACCAAGTGAAGGGGCATGCAGATACGCAGTATTTT.

For this clone: Germline and junction disagree at one end, which may indicate a read error. The chain is built from TRBV28 and TRBJ1-2; D unclear. Germline values: CDR1 MDHEN, CDR2 SYDVKM. The CDR3 extends over 13 amino acids. The CDR3 DNA reads TGTGCCAGCAGCTATTCTGACAACTTTGGCTACACCTTC. Translation gives CASSYSDNFGYTF.